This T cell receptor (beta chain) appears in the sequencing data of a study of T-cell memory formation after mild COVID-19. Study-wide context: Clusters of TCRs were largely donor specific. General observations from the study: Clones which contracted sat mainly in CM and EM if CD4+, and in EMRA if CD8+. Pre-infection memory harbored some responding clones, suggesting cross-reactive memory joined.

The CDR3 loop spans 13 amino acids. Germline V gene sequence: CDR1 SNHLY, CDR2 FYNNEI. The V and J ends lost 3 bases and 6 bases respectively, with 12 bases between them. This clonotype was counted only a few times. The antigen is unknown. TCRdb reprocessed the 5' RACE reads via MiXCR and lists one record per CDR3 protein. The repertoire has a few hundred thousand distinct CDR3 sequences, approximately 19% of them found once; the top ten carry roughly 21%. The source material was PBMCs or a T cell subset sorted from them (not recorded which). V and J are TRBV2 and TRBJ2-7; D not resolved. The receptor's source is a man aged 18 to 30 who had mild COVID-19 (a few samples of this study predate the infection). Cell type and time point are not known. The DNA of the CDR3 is TGTGCCAGCAGTGACAGAGAAGCCCCCGAGCAGTACTTC. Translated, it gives CASSDREAPEQYF.